This T cell receptor beta chain was profiled in a study of blood T cell repertoires in COVID-19. This CDR3 region has 15 residues. Germline values: CDR1 SGHVS, CDR2 FNYEAQ. Trimming took 3 bases from V and 4 from J; bases not matched to a gene: 2. Profiled with immunoSEQ multiplex PCR; TCRdb holds only in-frame clones, not every one. The sample has approximately 250,000 clones; about 91% are singletons. Sequencing was performed on PBMCs or T cells enriched from blood (not recorded which). This clonotype was obtained from a woman in her 40s with acute COVID-19. The V and J genes are TRBV7-6 and TRBJ1-3; 11 nucleotides line up with TRBD1. Here the CDR3 DNA reads TGTGCCAGCAGCTTCGGACAGGGGGCGGGAAACACCATATATTTT. This encodes CASSFGQGAGNTIYF.